This T cell receptor beta chain originates from a study of T-cell memory formation after mild COVID-19. Overall study findings and caveats: Among clones peaking at day 37 in the second wave, SARS-CoV-2 specificity remained unconfirmed.

Comment on this clonotype: Its antigen is still unknown.

CDR3 length equals 17 residues. Trimming pared 2 bases from V and 2 bases from J, leaving 16 bases between. The V gene's germline CDR1 is LGHDT and CDR2 YNNKEL (reference sequence). Using constant-segment primers, 5'RACE produced TCR alpha and TCR beta cDNA libraries carrying sample barcodes and UMIs. TCRdb passed the 5' RACE reads through MiXCR, listing each CDR3 protein once. The data show some 490,000 distinct CDR3 sequences, 15% to 20% seen once. This receptor was obtained from an adult woman who had mild COVID-19 (a few samples of this study predate the infection). Cell type and time point are not known. The sequenced sample consisted of PBMCs or a T cell subset sorted from them (not recorded which). This sequence joins TRBV3-1 and TRBJ1-3; unclear D gene. The CDR3 DNA reads TGTGCCAGCAGCCAATCCGGACTCTCCTGGGCTGGAAACACCATATATTTT. Protein: CASSQSGLSWAGNTIYF. Full variable domain (rest looked up from reference TRBV3-1 and TRBJ1-3): DTAVSQTPKYLVTQMGNDKSIKCEQNLGHDTMYWYKQDSKKFLKIMFSYNNKELIINETVPNRFSPKSPDKAHLNLHINSLELGDSAVYFCASSQSGLSWAGNTIYFGEGSWLTVV.